This entry features one TCR beta chain sequence. Its antigen is not identified. The data were taken from a study of beta chain features in type 1 diabetes. Expressed TCRB transcripts were sequenced because the entire RNA isolate underwent reverse transcription. TCRdb's table, derived via immunoSEQ multiplex PCR, lists solely in-frame clones and lacks some. The sample lists 120,000 to 150,000 clones; about 13% were seen once. Trimming stripped 3 bases from V and 3 bases from J, with 14 bases between. The CDR3 covers 14 residues. In germline, CDR1 is GTSNPN, CDR2 SVGIG (reference sequence). Study conclusions and caveats: Patients with Type 1 diabetes showed moderately but significantly shorter TCRB CDR3s in all four CD4+ subsets.

Material: central memory CD4+ T cells from blood. This sequence was found in a man aged 18 to 30 with type 1 diabetes. V usage is TRBV30 and J usage is TRBJ1-2, with D perhaps matching TRBD1 (5 bases). The CDR3 DNA reads as TGTGCCTGGAGATCGTGGGGAGGGGACTATGGCTACACCTTC. It codes for CAWRSWGGDYGYTF.